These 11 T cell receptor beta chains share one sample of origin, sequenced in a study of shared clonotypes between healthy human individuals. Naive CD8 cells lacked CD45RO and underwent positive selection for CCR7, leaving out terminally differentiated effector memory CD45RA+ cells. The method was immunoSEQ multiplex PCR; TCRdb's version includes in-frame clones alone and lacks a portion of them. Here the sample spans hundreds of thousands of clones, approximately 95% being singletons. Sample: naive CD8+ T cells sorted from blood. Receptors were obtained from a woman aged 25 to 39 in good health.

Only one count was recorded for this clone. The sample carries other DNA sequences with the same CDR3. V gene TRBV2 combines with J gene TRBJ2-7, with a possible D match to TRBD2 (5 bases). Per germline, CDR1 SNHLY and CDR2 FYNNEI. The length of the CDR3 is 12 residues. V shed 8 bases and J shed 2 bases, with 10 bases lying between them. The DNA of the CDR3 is TGTGCCAGCTCCGACGGGACCTACGAGCAGTACTTC. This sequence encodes CASSDGTYEQYF.

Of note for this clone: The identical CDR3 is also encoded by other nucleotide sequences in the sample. The CDR3 reads CASSFAGAGELFF. CDR3 in DNA: TGTGCCAGCAGTTTCGCCGGGGCCGGGGAGCTGTTTTTT. The V call is TRBV28, the J call TRBJ2-2; D perhaps matches TRBD2 (5 bases). This CDR3 spans 13 amino acids. V dropped 3 bases and J dropped 6 bases, with 8 bases sitting between them. Germline CDR1 reads MDHEN; CDR2 reads SYDVKM.

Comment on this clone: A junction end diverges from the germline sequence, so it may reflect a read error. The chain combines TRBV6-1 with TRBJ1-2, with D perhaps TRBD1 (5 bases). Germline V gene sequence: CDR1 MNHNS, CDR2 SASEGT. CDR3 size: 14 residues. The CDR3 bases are TGTGCCATCAGTGAGCCCACAGGTTCAGCTGGCTACACCTTC. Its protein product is CAISEPTGSAGYTF.

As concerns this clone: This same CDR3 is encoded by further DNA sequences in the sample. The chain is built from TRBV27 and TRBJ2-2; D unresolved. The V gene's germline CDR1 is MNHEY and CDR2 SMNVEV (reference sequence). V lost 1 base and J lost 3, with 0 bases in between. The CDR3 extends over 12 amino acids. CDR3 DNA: TGTGCCAGCAGTTTATACACCGGGGAGCTGTTTTTT. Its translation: CASSLYTGELFF.

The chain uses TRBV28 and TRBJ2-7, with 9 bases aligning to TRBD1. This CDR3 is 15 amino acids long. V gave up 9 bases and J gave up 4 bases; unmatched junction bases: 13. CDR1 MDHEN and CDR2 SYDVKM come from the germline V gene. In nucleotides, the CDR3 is TGTGCCAGTACAGGGGGCCTCGCTGTAAAATACGAGCAGTACTTC. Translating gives CASTGGLAVKYEQYF.

CDR3 coding DNA: TGCAGTGCTAGGGGGAGTGAGCAGTTCTTC. Encoded protein: CSARGSEQFF. V and J are TRBV20-1 and TRBJ2-1; possible D gene TRBD2, 5 bases. The CDR3 consists of 10 residues. Trimming removed 3 bases from V and 9 bases from J, with 6 bases in between. Germline assignment: CDR1 DFQATT and CDR2 SNEGSKA (reference sequence).

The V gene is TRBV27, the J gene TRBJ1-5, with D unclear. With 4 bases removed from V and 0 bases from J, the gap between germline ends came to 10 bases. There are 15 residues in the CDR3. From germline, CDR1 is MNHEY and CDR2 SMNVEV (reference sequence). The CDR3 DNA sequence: TGTGCCAGCAGTTCTAGTAGCTATAGCAATCAGCCCCAGCATTTT. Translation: CASSSSSYSNQPQHF.

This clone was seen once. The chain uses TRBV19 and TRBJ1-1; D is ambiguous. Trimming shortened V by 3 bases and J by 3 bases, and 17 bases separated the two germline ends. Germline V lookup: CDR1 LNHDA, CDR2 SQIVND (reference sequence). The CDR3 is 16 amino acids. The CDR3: CASSIQSSARDTEAFF. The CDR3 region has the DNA TGTGCCAGTAGTATCCAGTCCTCGGCGCGGGACACTGAAGCTTTCTTT.

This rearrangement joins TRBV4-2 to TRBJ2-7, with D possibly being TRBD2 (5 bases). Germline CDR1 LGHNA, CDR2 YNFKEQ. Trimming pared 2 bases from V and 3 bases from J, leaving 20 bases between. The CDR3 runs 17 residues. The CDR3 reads CASSQLHATEAGYEQYF. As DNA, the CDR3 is TGTGCCAGCAGCCAACTCCACGCAACGGAGGCAGGCTACGAGCAGTACTTC.

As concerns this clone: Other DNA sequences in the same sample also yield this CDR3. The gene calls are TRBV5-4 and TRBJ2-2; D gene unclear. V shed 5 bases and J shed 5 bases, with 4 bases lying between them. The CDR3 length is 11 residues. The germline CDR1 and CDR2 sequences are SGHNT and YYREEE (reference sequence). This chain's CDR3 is CASSYTGELFF. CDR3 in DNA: TGTGCCAGCAGTTATACCGGGGAGCTGTTTTTT.

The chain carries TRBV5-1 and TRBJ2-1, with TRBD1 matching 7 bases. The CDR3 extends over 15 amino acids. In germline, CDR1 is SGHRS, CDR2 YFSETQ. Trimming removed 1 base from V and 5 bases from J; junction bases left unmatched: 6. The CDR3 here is CASSLRFQGDNEQFF. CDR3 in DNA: TGCGCCAGCAGCTTGCGCTTCCAGGGGGACAATGAGCAGTTCTTC.